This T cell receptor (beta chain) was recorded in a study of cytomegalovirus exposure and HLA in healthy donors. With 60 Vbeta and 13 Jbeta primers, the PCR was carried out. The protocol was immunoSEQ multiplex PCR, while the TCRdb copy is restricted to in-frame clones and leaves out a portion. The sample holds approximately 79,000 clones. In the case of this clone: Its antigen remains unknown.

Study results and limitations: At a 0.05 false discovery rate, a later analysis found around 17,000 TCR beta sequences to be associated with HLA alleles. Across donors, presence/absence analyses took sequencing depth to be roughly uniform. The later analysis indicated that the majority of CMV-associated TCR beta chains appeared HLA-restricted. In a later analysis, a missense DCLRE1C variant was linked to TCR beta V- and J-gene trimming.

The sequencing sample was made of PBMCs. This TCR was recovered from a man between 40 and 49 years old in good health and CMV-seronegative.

The CDR3 spells CASSPQGDPDTGELFF. The CDR3 DNA reads as TGTGCCAGCAGCCCACAGGGGGACCCGGACACCGGGGAGCTGTTTTTT. The chain uses TRBV7-9 and TRBJ2-2; 8 bases align to TRBD1. The CDR3 has 16 amino acids. CDR1 and CDR2 from the germline V gene are SEHNR and FQNEAQ (reference sequence). Losses at the gene ends were 5 bases for V and 3 bases for J; bases not matched to a gene: 8.